The rows below give T cell receptor beta chains drawn from one sample of a study of shared clonotypes between healthy human individuals. Method: immunoSEQ multiplex PCR; TCRdb's copy keeps in-frame clones and lacks some. The sample gives 2 million to 3 million clones, more than 85% of which show up once; more than 0.35% is in the top ten. Sequencing used naive CD4+ T cells from PBMCs. These receptors all stem from a man younger than 35 in good health. Some clones in this sample may be carry-over from other donors' samples. The CDR3 runs from the conserved cysteine through the conserved F or W. The order of the fields is CDR3 protein, J gene, V gene.

CASSLVGASYNEQFF	TRBJ2-1	TRBV28
CASRSDRATNEKLFF	TRBJ1-4	TRBV6-6
CASFSRNTGELFF	TRBJ2-2	TRBV19
CARRRGGRGYTF	TRBJ1-2	TRBV23-1
CASSSDRNTEAFF	TRBJ1-1	TRBV11-2
CASSPVTTPNYGYTF	TRBJ1-2	TRBV5-1
CASSITPF	TRBJ1-2	TRBV5-8
CAWSLAHTDTQYF	TRBJ2-3	TRBV30
CASSPRDGRTQPQHF	TRBJ1-5	TRBV7-2
CASSQNLAGVISYNEQFF	TRBJ2-1	TRBV4-1
CASSDSAAGGRNEQFF	TRBJ2-1	TRBV6-4
CASSAPAGGNTIYF	TRBJ1-3	TRBV9
CASSPTTGGTGELFF	TRBJ2-2	TRBV5-4
CASRGQGRGEQYF	TRBJ2-7	TRBV27
CASSAWGQEGNEKLFF	TRBJ1-4	TRBV25-1
CASSLDREWSSYEQYF	TRBJ2-7	TRBV18